This TCR beta chain was obtained from a study of blood T cells in healthy people across ages. Next came a second PCR, run for about 6 to 11 cycles, which used a sample-barcoded 5' primer along with a J-beta primer mix. One entry per CDR3 protein results from TCRdb running MiXCR on the 5' RACE reads. The top ten hold 20% to 25% of the sample, which has about 580,000 distinct CDR3 sequences, 47% seen once. Isolation of PBMCs gave at least 7 million cells per sample. Comments on this clonotype: The antigen is unknown.

General observations from the study: Estimates based on one million T cells were treated as lower bounds. Higher diversity, along with more naive CD4+ cells, distinguished long-lived donors from aged donors.

Specimen: blood. The sequence was obtained from a man older than 75 in good health.

CDR3 in DNA: TGTGCCAGCTCACCAGGGTGGACCTCCGAGCAGTACTTC. This codes for CASSPGWTSEQYF. This rearrangement joins TRBV18 to TRBJ2-5; no clear D gene. The J call may be mistaken, given a closer DNA end match to TRBJ2-7. The germline V gene encodes CDR1 KGHSH and CDR2 LQKENI. The CDR3 covers 13 residues.